The T cell receptor beta chain under discussion was sequenced for a study of blood T cell repertoires in COVID-19. Assay used: immunoSEQ multiplex PCR; TCRdb lists only in-frame clones, some missing. Of 250,000 to 300,000 clones listed, about 82% are singletons. The CDR3 runs 12 residues. The V and J ends lost 6 bases and 8 bases respectively, with 16 bases between them. The germline V gene has CDR1 SQVTM and CDR2 ANQGSEA. This TCR was recovered from a man in his forties or fifties with active or convalescent COVID-19. This rearrangement joins TRBV29-1 to TRBJ1-1; D perhaps matches TRBD1 (6 bases). The sample taken for sequencing was peripheral blood. CDR3 amino acids: CSVQAGVVEAFF. DNA of the CDR3: TGCAGCGTCCAAGCAGGGGTAGTGGAAGCTTTCTTT.